One and the same sample provided the 24 T cell receptor beta chains below, sequenced in a study of human T cells and chemical hapten exposure. Time point meaning: pre-sensitization, week 0. Treatment described: therapeutic diphenylcyclopropenone sensitization with weekly scalp DPC. TCRdb fed the RACE reads into MiXCR, producing one record per CDR3 protein. The table has roughly 380,000 distinct CDR3 sequences, 4% to 6% seen once. The sequenced sample was whole blood, obtained in connection with sensitization to the hapten diphenylcyclopropenone (DPC). Every receptor here comes from a woman aged 50 to 60 with alopecia areata. Some clones in this sample may be carry-over from other donors' samples.

In this sample, this clonotype turned up a few times. The V and J genes are TRBV13 and TRBJ2-2, with 7 positions matching TRBD1. V trimming: 5 bases; J trimming: 3 bases; junction bases outside the gene matches: 6. The germline CDR1 and CDR2 sequences are PRHDT and FYEKMQ (reference sequence). The CDR3 covers 15 residues. Here the CDR3 DNA reads TGTGCCAGCAGCCCGACAGGGTCAGACACCGGGGAGCTGTTTTTT. Its protein is CASSPTGSDTGELFF.

There are many counts of this clonotype. V and J are TRBV12-3 or TRBV12-4 and TRBJ1-1, with D perhaps matching TRBD1 (6 bases). CDR3 length: 14 residues. Trimming pared 3 bases from V and 7 bases from J, leaving 15 bases between. The CDR3 DNA reads TGTGCCAGCAGTTTTACGGGGGGCGCAATTGAAGCTTTCTTT. Its protein product is CASSFTGGAIEAFF.

This clonotype has only a few counts. The V and J genes are TRBV6-4 and TRBJ2-6; D uncertain. The V end lost 6 bases, the J end lost 0 bases, and 6 bases lay between the germline ends. The CDR3 is made up of 14 amino acids. Per germline, CDR1 MRHNA and CDR2 SNTAGT. DNA of the CDR3: TGTGCCAGCAGAGTAAGCTCTGGGGCCAACGTCCTGACTTTC. It encodes CASRVSSGANVLTF.

The sample holds many counts of this clonotype. This rearrangement joins TRBV25-1 to TRBJ2-7; no clear D gene. Germline CDR1 and CDR2: MGHDK and SYGVNS. V was pared by 0 bases and J by 0 bases, with 6 bases between. The CDR3 consists of 14 residues. CDR3 DNA sequence: TGTGCCAGCAGTGAATATCTGGGCTCCTACGAGCAGTACTTC. This translates into CASSEYLGSYEQYF.

This clonotype was seen ten or more times. This chain connects TRBV6-2 or TRBV6-3 to TRBJ2-2; 9 nucleotides align to TRBD2. V lost 0 bases to trimming and J lost 4 bases; unmatched junction nucleotides: 6. CDR1 and CDR2 from the germline V gene are MNHEY and SVGEGT. CDR3 size: 17 residues. CDR3 loop: CASSYSFAGGATGELFF. DNA of the CDR3: TGTGCCAGCAGTTACTCGTTCGCGGGAGGGGCCACCGGGGAGCTGTTTTTT.

This clonotype was found a few times. This sequence joins TRBV13 and TRBJ1-1, with 7 bases lining up with TRBD1. V was clipped by 1 base and J by 1 base; unmatched bases: 6. CDR3 length: 16 residues. Germline assignment: CDR1 PRHDT and CDR2 FYEKMQ (reference sequence). CDR3 coding DNA: TGTGCCAGCAGCTTAGTGATTGGACAGGCGAACACTGAAGCTTTCTTT. Protein: CASSLVIGQANTEAFF.

In the case of this clonotype: A single base separates this from a much larger clone, so it may be a read error. The chain joins TRBV6-1 to TRBJ1-1; D remains ambiguous. The CDR3 is 14 amino acids. CDR1 is MNHNS and CDR2 is SASEGT in the germline V gene. The CDR3 protein is CTSSQRQTNTEAFF. CDR3 in DNA: TGTACCAGCAGCCAGAGGCAGACGAACACTGAAGCTTTCTTT.

This clonotype appeared a few times. The chain recombines TRBV6-6 with TRBJ2-2; 8 positions match TRBD1. The CDR3 totals 14 residues. V lost 2 bases and J lost 7; bases outside the gene matches: 3. Per the germline V gene, CDR1 is MNHNY and CDR2 is SVGAGI (reference sequence). Here the CDR3 reads CASSYHRGDGELFF. Here the CDR3 DNA reads TGTGCCAGCAGTTACCACAGGGGGGACGGGGAGCTGTTTTTT.

The chain couples TRBV12-3 or TRBV12-4 to TRBJ1-1; the D gene is possibly TRBD1 (6 bases). The CDR3 covers 13 residues. Trimming took off 3 bases at V and 7 bases at J, with 12 bases between the two ends. The CDR3 nucleotides are TGTGCCAGCAGTTTGGGGCAGGGGATTGAAGCTTTCTTT. Protein: CASSLGQGIEAFF.

This clonotype was observed a handful of times. The gene calls are TRBV7-8 and TRBJ2-5; D possibly uses TRBD1 or TRBD2 (6 bases each). This CDR3 is 16 amino acids long. Per germline, CDR1 SGHVS and CDR2 FQNEAQ. V was pared by 5 bases and J by 5 bases, with 21 bases between. CDR3 DNA sequence: TGTGCCAGCAGCCACCCTCCCCCTAGGGGGGAGGAGACCCAGTACTTC. Protein: CASSHPPPRGEETQYF.

This clonotype was counted ten times or more. This chain joins TRBV28 and TRBJ2-1; a weak D match, TRBD1 (5 bases). Germline-derived CDR1 and CDR2 are MDHEN and SYDVKM. The CDR3 contains 13 residues. With 5 bases removed from V and 6 bases from J, the gap between germline ends came to 11 bases. In nucleotides, the CDR3 is TGTGCCAGCAGTCTAATCGACAGCAATGAGCAGTTCTTC. Translating gives CASSLIDSNEQFF.

This clonotype showed up many times. The chain couples TRBV20-1 to TRBJ2-3; TRBD2 agrees at 8 bases. This CDR3 is built from 14 residues. J gave up 6 bases and V 5 bases, and 10 bases lay outside the gene matches. From germline, CDR1 is DFQATT and CDR2 SNEGSKA (reference sequence). The CDR3 DNA sequence: TGCAGTGCTTCAAGCGGGGGCCTCACGGATACGCAGTATTTT. Translated, it gives CSASSGGLTDTQYF.

Many counts were recorded for this clonotype. The genes are TRBV20-1 and TRBJ1-3; D not resolved. The germline CDR1 and CDR2 sequences are DFQATT and SNEGSKA (reference sequence). The CDR3 runs to 13 residues. V lost 3 bases to trimming and J lost 0 bases, with 6 bases between them. CDR3 sequence: CSASQPSGNTIYF. In DNA form, the CDR3 reads TGCAGTGCTAGCCAACCCTCTGGAAACACCATATATTTT.

The CDR3 sequence: CSARPRYQETQYF. CDR3 nucleotides: TGCAGTGCTAGACCTCGGTACCAAGAGACCCAGTACTTC. V gene TRBV20-1 combines with J gene TRBJ2-5; no reliable D call. V lost 2 bases to trimming and J lost 0 bases, with 7 bases between them. There are 13 residues in the CDR3. Germline V lookup: CDR1 DFQATT, CDR2 SNEGSKA (reference sequence).

This clonotype was observed at least ten times. This chain connects TRBV12-3 or TRBV12-4 to TRBJ1-2, with a possible D match to TRBD1 (5 bases). The CDR3 contains 11 residues. V was trimmed by 5 bases and J by 9 bases, leaving 10 bases between them. Here the CDR3 DNA reads TGTGCCAGCAGTCTCGTGGGGCGCTACACCTTC. It translates to CASSLVGRYTF.

There are a few counts of this clonotype. The chain combines TRBV11-2 with TRBJ2-5; maybe TRBD1 (5 bases). Germline V gene lookup returns CDR1 SGHAT and CDR2 FQNNGV. CDR3 length: 14 residues. Trimming pared 0 bases from V and 4 bases from J, leaving 9 bases between. The CDR3, as DNA: TGTGCCAGCAGCTTAGATTGGGGCGCAGAGACCCAGTACTTC. Residues: CASSLDWGAETQYF.

This sequence joins TRBV2 and TRBJ1-6; 8 positions agree with TRBD1. The CDR3 is 15 residues long. V lost 7 bases and J lost 6; bases outside the gene matches: 8. The germline V gene encodes CDR1 SNHLY and CDR2 FYNNEI. The chain's CDR3 is CASITGGGFNSPLHF. The DNA of the CDR3 is TGTGCCAGCATTACAGGGGGGGGGTTTAATTCACCCCTCCACTTT.

The chain has TRBV13 and TRBJ1-4; D might be TRBD1 (5 bases). Germline V gene data show CDR1 as PRHDT and CDR2 as FYEKMQ (reference sequence). There are 14 residues in the CDR3. V was cut by 3 bases and J by 6 bases, with 11 bases left in between. The DNA for the CDR3 is TGTGCCAGCAGCTTTGCCAGGGAGGATGAAAAACTGTTTTTT. It specifies CASSFAREDEKLFF.

This clonotype has at least ten counts. The genes are TRBV30 and TRBJ2-1; D is perhaps TRBD2 (5 bases). The V end lost 3 bases, the J end lost 2 bases, and 17 bases lay between the germline ends. Germline V CDR1 and CDR2: GTSNPN, SVGIG (reference sequence). The CDR3 totals 16 residues. The chain's CDR3 is CAWSPFGGYTYNEQFF. The DNA for the CDR3 is TGTGCCTGGAGCCCATTCGGCGGGTACACCTACAATGAGCAGTTCTTC.

This sequence joins TRBV12-2 and TRBJ2-7; TRBD1 was called by the table and not checked on the DNA. TRBV12-2 is assigned pseudogene status. The CDR3 is made up of 13 amino acids. As DNA, the CDR3 is TGTGCAAGTCGCTCCGGACAGGTTGAGGAGCAGTACTTC. Translation: CASRSGQVEEQYF.

This clonotype has a count of ten or more. The CDR3 here is CASSFLAGVSTDTQYF. The DNA of the CDR3 is TGTGCCAGCAGTTTTTTAGCGGGGGTGAGCACAGATACGCAGTATTTT. This chain links TRBV12-3 or TRBV12-4 with TRBJ2-3; the match to TRBD2 covers 9 bases. The CDR3 is 16 residues long. With 3 bases clipped from V and 0 bases from J, the junction kept 4 bases outside the gene matches.

There are a few counts of this clonotype. The rearrangement links TRBV12-3 or TRBV12-4 to TRBJ2-3; D gene unclear. CDR3 length equals 12 residues. V dropped 6 bases and J dropped 6 bases, with 10 bases sitting between them. The CDR3 DNA is TGTGCCAGCAGCCGACATGGGGATACGCAGTATTTT. Its translation is CASSRHGDTQYF.

This clonotype came up many times. V is TRBV12-3 or TRBV12-4 and J is TRBJ2-7; D may be TRBD1 or TRBD2 (6 bases each). Between the trimmed V and J ends, which lost 4 bases and 1 base, there was a span of 11 bases. The CDR3 runs to 14 residues. CDR3 region: CASSSRGHSYEQYF. In DNA form, the CDR3 reads TGTGCCAGCAGTTCCCGGGGGCATTCCTACGAGCAGTACTTC.

This clonotype was found many times. The genes are TRBV7-9 and TRBJ2-2, with D possibly TRBD2 on 5 matching bases. Germline assignment: CDR1 SEHNR and CDR2 FQNEAQ (reference sequence). CDR3 size: 15 residues. The V and J ends lost 3 bases and 3 bases respectively, with 11 bases between them. The CDR3 DNA reads TGTGCCAGCAGCTTGCTCAACGGGGACACCGGGGAGCTGTTTTTT. It specifies CASSLLNGDTGELFF.